The 10 T cell receptor beta chains below come from one sample, sequenced in a study of cytomegalovirus exposure and HLA in healthy donors. Primers: 60 Vbeta forward and 13 Jbeta reverse. Measured with immunoSEQ multiplex PCR; TCRdb has only the in-frame clones, and not every one. The sample's table shows some 40,000 clones. Sequencing was done on a sample of PBMCs. These receptors all stem from a human donor in good health.

J is TRBJ1-2 and V is TRBV28; possible D gene TRBD1, 5 bases. V was shortened by 9 bases and J by 8 bases, with 13 bases between the two germline ends. The CDR3 totals 11 residues. Per the germline V gene, CDR1 is MDHEN and CDR2 is SYDVKM. The DNA of the CDR3 is TGTGCCAGTACCCCAGGGCTCGGCTACACCTTC. Amino acids: CASTPGLGYTF.

This rearrangement joins TRBV28 to TRBJ2-3; D is ambiguous. Trimming cost V 0 bases and J 2 bases, with 12 bases left between them. Germline CDR1 is MDHEN and CDR2 is SYDVKM. The CDR3 covers 16 residues. In DNA form, the CDR3 reads TGTGCCAGCAGTTTATGGTCCAGTCCTTCCACAGATACGCAGTATTTT. Its translation: CASSLWSSPSTDTQYF. Full variable domain (missing parts from reference TRBV28 and TRBJ2-3): DVKVTQSSRYLVKRTGEKVFLECVQDMDHENMFWYRQDPGLGLRLIYFSYDVKMKEKGDIPEGYSVSREKKERFSLILESASTNQTSMYLCASSLWSSPSTDTQYFGPGTRLTVL.

The chain couples TRBV7-3 to TRBJ2-1; TRBD1 matches 7 bases. V was pared by 3 bases and J by 10 bases, with 9 bases of the junction left unmatched. CDR1 is SGHTA and CDR2 is FQGTGA in the germline V gene. The CDR3 sequence is 14 residues long. The CDR3 region is CASSFSGTAEEQFF. The CDR3 nucleotides are TGTGCCAGCAGCTTCTCCGGGACAGCAGAAGAGCAGTTCTTC.

The chain uses TRBV7-9 and TRBJ2-7; TRBD1 might be the D (6 bases). The V end was cut by 5 bases, the J end by 5 bases, with 22 bases between. This CDR3 has 16 amino acids. The V gene's germline CDR1 is SEHNR and CDR2 FQNEAQ (reference sequence). The CDR3 is CASSPRSAGEYHEQYF. The CDR3 bases are TGTGCCAGCAGCCCCCGGTCGGCAGGGGAGTACCACGAGCAGTACTTC.

The chain couples TRBV5-5 to TRBJ1-1, with unresolved D. Germline lookup yields CDR1 SGHKS and CDR2 YYEKEE (reference sequence). V lost 6 bases and J 5 bases, leaving 23 bases between the germline ends. This CDR3 contains 16 residues. CDR3 sequence (DNA): TGTGCCAGCAACCCGGGAGGGCTAGCCCTAGGAACTGAAGCTTTCTTT. This encodes CASNPGGLALGTEAFF.

The J gene is TRBJ2-5, the V gene TRBV9, with D perhaps TRBD1 (6 bases). The V gene lost 2 bases and the J gene lost 2 bases, with 13 bases spanning the gap. This CDR3 is built from 15 residues. Germline lookup yields CDR1 SGDLS and CDR2 YYNGEE. In nucleotides, the CDR3 is TGTGCCAGCAGCGTCATTTCAGGGGCTCAAGAGACCCAGTACTTC. It translates to CASSVISGAQETQYF.

Points on this clone: At one end, the junction sequence differs from germline, possibly due to a read error. The chain recombines TRBV29-1 with TRBJ2-1; 7 bases are a match to TRBD2. The CDR3 loop spans 14 amino acids. Germline V gene sequence: CDR1 SQVTM, CDR2 ANQGSEA. The CDR3 protein is CSVELAVSDNEQFF. The CDR3 DNA follows: TGCAGCGTTGAACTAGCGGTCTCCGACAATGAGCAGTTCTTC.

This clone shows up as medium-sized (0.01 to 0.1%) by frequency. V usage is TRBV6-1 and J usage is TRBJ1-1; D uncertain. Germline values: CDR1 MNHNS, CDR2 SASEGT. Trimming removed 0 bases from V and 3 bases from J, with 14 bases in between. The CDR3 runs to 16 residues. The CDR3 here is CASSEAARGWDTEAFF. Written as DNA, the CDR3 is TGTGCCAGCAGTGAAGCGGCGCGGGGATGGGACACTGAAGCTTTCTTT.

The genes are TRBV19 and TRBJ2-2; TRBD2 might be the D (7 bases). Germline assignment: CDR1 LNHDA and CDR2 SQIVND (reference sequence). This CDR3 has 15 amino acids. V gave up 10 bases and J gave up 0 bases, with 15 bases separating them. CDR3 amino acids: CATRGGRANTGELFF. Written as DNA, the CDR3 is TGTGCCACTAGGGGGGGGCGAGCGAACACCGGGGAGCTGTTTTTT. Full variable domain (rest looked up from reference TRBV19 and TRBJ2-2): DGGITQSPKYLFRKEGQNVTLSCEQNLNHDAMYWYRQDPGQGLRLIYYSQIVNDFQKGDIAEGYSVSREKKESFPLTVTSAQKNPTAFYLCATRGGRANTGELFFGEGSRLTVL.

V is TRBV7-9 and J is TRBJ1-5; D is ambiguous. The CDR3 extends over 13 amino acids. The V and J ends lost 1 base and 3 bases respectively, with 4 bases between them. In germline, CDR1 is SEHNR, CDR2 FQNEAQ (reference sequence). CDR3 protein: CASSLGPNQPQHF. As DNA, the CDR3 is TGTGCCAGCAGCTTAGGGCCCAATCAGCCCCAGCATTTT.